Sequencing of this T cell receptor beta chain was carried out in a study of sequential checkpoint blockade in melanoma. Study at large: Each arm's sequence ended with maintenance nivolumab.

Produced via immunoSEQ multiplex PCR; TCRdb's table is partial and in-frame only. The sample consists of roughly 18,000 clones, around 65% of them appearing once. Treatment specified: randomized to nivolumab then ipilimumab (arm A) or the reverse (arm B). None of the patients previously received DNA-damaging chemotherapy. This clonotype was obtained from a human donor with melanoma. This sample comprised CD8+ T cells sorted from blood (inferred from file names), obtained from a patient given nivolumab and ipilimumab in sequence.

In DNA form, the CDR3 reads TGTGCCAGCAGAGTAGGGGATGGCTACACCTTC. Its protein is CASRVGDGYTF. The genes are TRBV25-1 and TRBJ1-2; the D gene is possibly TRBD1 (5 bases). The CDR3 consists of 11 residues. The germline CDR1 and CDR2 sequences are MGHDK and SYGVNS. V was cut by 6 bases and J by 6 bases, with 8 bases left in between.